A selection of T cell receptor beta chains follows, all from one sample in a study of blood T cells in healthy people across ages. TCRdb used MiXCR to reprocess the 5' RACE reads, holding one entry per CDR3 protein. The data hold over a million distinct CDR3 sequences, with around 42% observed a single time. The material sequenced was blood. Receptors originate from a woman in her late teens or twenties in good health. CDR3s include the opening cysteine and the closing phenylalanine or tryptophan. A D gene is named only where the DNA matches it firmly. Size is omitted from some rows. Given values are once, few, many or a class for expanded clones.

d_call clone_size j_call v_call cdr3_nt cdr3_aa
. . TRBJ1-5 TRBV27 TGTGCCAGCAGTTCTCCTGATCAGCCCCAGCATTTT CASSSPDQPQHF
TRBD2 . TRBJ2-5 TRBV6-1 TGTGCCACGGCTAGCGGCCAAGAGACCCAGTACTTC CATASGQETQYF
. . TRBJ2-3 TRBV20-1 TGCAGTGCTGGTGGGTTCACAGATACGCAGTATTTT CSAGGFTDTQYF
. . TRBJ2-6 TRBV6-2/TRBV6-3 TGTGCCAGCAGTCCCGAGGACGGCTCTGGGGCCAACGTCCTGACTTTC CASSPEDGSGANVLTF
TRBD1 . TRBJ1-1 TRBV29-1 TGCAGCGTTGACAACAGGGGCCTCGGGACTGAAGCTTTCTTT CSVDNRGLGTEAFF
TRBD2 few TRBJ2-3 TRBV2 TGTGCCAGCAGCGTGGTCGTAGCGGGGGTCTCGGGCACAGATACGCAGTATTTT CASSVVVAGVSGTDTQYF
TRBD2 . TRBJ2-1 TRBV5-1 TGCGCCAGCAGCTTACGATCGATTAGCGGGGCCTACGAGCAGTTCTTC CASSLRSISGAYEQFF
. . TRBJ1-3 TRBV20-1 TGCAGTGCCCTGACCCCCACGGGGCAGCACCCTGGAAACACCATATATTTT CSALTPTGQHPGNTIYF
. few TRBJ1-6 TRBV4-1 TGCGCCAGCAGCCAAGAATCGGGTGGTGACAGATACCTCCACTTT CASSQESGGDRYLHF
. . TRBJ2-7 TRBV10-3 TGTGCCTCGCGACAGGACTCCAACTACAATGAGCAGTACTTC CASRQDSNYNEQYF
TRBD2 . TRBJ2-1 TRBV20-1 TGCAGTGCTAGAGGAGCGGGAGTCTCCTACAATGAGCAGTTCTTC CSARGAGVSYNEQFF
TRBD1 once TRBJ2-7 TRBV14 TGTGCCAGCAGCCATGTCACAGGGGGAGGAGGCGACGAGCAGTACTTC CASSHVTGGGGDEQYF
TRBD2 . TRBJ2-5 TRBV9 TGTGACAGCAGCGTAGGTGCACTAGCGGGGGTCCAAGAGACCCAGTACTTC CDSSVGALAGVQETQYF
. few TRBJ1-2 TRBV27 TGTGCCAGCAGTTTACCGGTAAACTATGGCTACACCTTC CASSLPVNYGYTF
. . TRBJ2-2 TRBV15 TGTGCCACCAGCAGTTTCGGGCTCGACACCGGGGAGCTGTTTTTT CATSSFGLDTGELFF
TRBD2 . TRBJ2-7 TRBV28 TGTGCCAGCAGTCCTCCGGGGGGGGGTGGTCCCAACGAGCAGTACTTC CASSPPGGGGPNEQYF
. many TRBJ2-3 TRBV11-2 TGTGCCAGCAGCTTAGAACCGGAGGATACGCAGTATTTT CASSLEPEDTQYF
. few TRBJ2-7 TRBV7-3 TGTGCCAGCAGCTCAATGGGGGGCATCAACGGCGAGCAGTACTTC CASSSMGGINGEQYF
TRBD2 . TRBJ2-7 TRBV7-3 TGTGCCAGCAGTTTCCTAGCGGGGGTTCCCCCGGGGGAGCAGTACTTC CASSFLAGVPPGEQYF
. . TRBJ1-5 TRBV6-1 TGTGCCAGCAGTGAAGAGGGGAATAGCAATCAGCCCCAGCATTTT CASSEEGNSNQPQHF
. . TRBJ1-3 TRBV2 TGTGCCAGCTGTCTACAGGGAACCGACTCTGGAAACACCATATATTTT CASCLQGTDSGNTIYF
. . TRBJ1-5 TRBV4-1 TGCGCCAGCAGCCAAGATGAGGGGGGTCAGCCCCAGCATTTT CASSQDEGGQPQHF
TRBD2 few TRBJ2-7 TRBV7-2 TGTGCCAGCAGCTCGAACCCGCTAAGCGGGAGGGCCTCGTTCGAGCAGTACTTC CASSSNPLSGRASFEQYF
. . TRBJ2-1 TRBV7-2 TGTGCCAGCAGCTTAGCTAGCCTTTCGTCCTACAATGAGCAGTTCTTC CASSLASLSSYNEQFF
TRBD1 . TRBJ2-7 TRBV9 TGTGCCAGCAGCCATGGAGCGGGGACAGGGGCATACGAGCAGTACTTC CASSHGAGTGAYEQYF
. . TRBJ2-2 TRBV14 TGTGCCAGCAGCCATAGCGGATCGACCGGGGAGCTGTTTTTT CASSHSGSTGELFF